The 32 T cell receptor beta chains below were found in one sample sequenced in a study of breast tumors, draining lymph nodes, adjacent tissues. TCRdb fed the multiplex PCR reads into MiXCR, producing one record per CDR3 protein. The sample lists around 130,000 distinct CDR3 sequences, just under 20% occurring once. The lymph nodes were axillary draining lymph nodes from breast cancer patients. Source material: axillary lymph node tissue. These receptors all stem from a female donor with breast cancer. Some clones in this sample may be carry-over from other donors' samples.

The rearrangement uses TRBV7-3 and TRBJ2-2; unclear D gene. With 6 bases removed from V and 3 bases from J, the gap between germline ends came to 11 bases. The CDR3 runs 14 residues. Per the germline V gene, CDR1 is SGHTA and CDR2 is FQGTGA. The CDR3 DNA reads as TGTGCCAGCAGACTTGACCGGGACACCGGGGAGCTGTTTTTT. Amino acid sequence: CASRLDRDTGELFF.

This clonotype was seen repeatedly, ten times or more. The chain has TRBV5-1 and TRBJ2-7; tentatively, D is TRBD1 (6 bases). The length of the CDR3 is 15 residues. Per germline, CDR1 SGHRS and CDR2 YFSETQ. The V gene lost 4 bases and the J gene lost 3 bases, with 17 bases spanning the gap. CDR3 in amino acids: CASSPDSQGVYEQYF. In DNA, the CDR3 is TGCGCCAGCAGCCCGGACAGCCAGGGCGTCTACGAGCAGTACTTC. Full variable domain (outside the CDR3, taken from reference TRBV5-1 and TRBJ2-7): KAGVTQTPRYLIKTRGQQVTLSCSPISGHRSVSWYQQTPGQGLQFLFEYFSETQRNKGNFPGRFSGRQFSNSRSEMNVSTLELGDSALYLCASSPDSQGVYEQYFGPGTRLTVT.

This clonotype was seen more than once but under ten times. It may be a read error: a sequence one base away is much more abundant. The genes are TRBV15 and TRBJ2-1, with a tentative D call TRBD1 (5 bases). Germline CDR1 is LNHNV and CDR2 is YYDKDF (reference sequence). The CDR3 has 15 amino acids. This CDR3 is CATSRGSGAYNGQFF. CDR3 DNA: TGTGCCACCAGCAGAGGGTCTGGGGCCTACAATGGGCAGTTCTTC.

This clonotype has a count of ten or more. CDR3 coding DNA: TGTGCCAGCAGCTTAACCGCTCTAGCGCGCCAATACGAGCAGTACTTC. Translation: CASSLTALARQYEQYF. V is TRBV7-2 and J is TRBJ2-7; possibly TRBD2 for D (6 bases). The germline V gene encodes CDR1 SGHTA and CDR2 FQGNSA. The ends were cut back, 2 bases at V and 4 bases at J, with 18 bases in the middle. The CDR3 loop spans 16 amino acids.

The chain links TRBV6-1 to TRBJ2-2, with D tentatively TRBD1 (6 bases). Trimming stripped 6 bases from V and 0 bases from J, with 17 bases between. CDR3 length: 17 residues. CDR1 and CDR2 (germline): MNHNS, SASEGT. CDR3 loop: CASSSTQGTTNTGELFF. The DNA of the CDR3 is TGTGCCAGCAGCTCAACTCAGGGGACAACGAACACCGGGGAGCTGTTTTTT.

For this clonotype: No conserved phenylalanine or tryptophan ends this CDR3, so it is likely a read error. This sequence joins TRBV20-1 and TRBJ2-5; D tentatively reads TRBD1 or TRBD2 (5 bases each). The CDR3 runs 13 residues. Germline assignment: CDR1 DFQATT and CDR2 SNEGSKA (reference sequence). Deletions cut 3 bases from V and 7 bases from J, with 15 bases between. The CDR3 region is CSASVSSRGTQYL. CDR3 DNA: TGCAGTGCTAGCGTCAGCTCGAGGGGGACCCAGTACCTC.

This clonotype was seen a handful of times. A read error is possible here, since a much larger clone lies one base away. This chain links TRBV2 with TRBJ2-3; 13 bases match TRBD2. The germline gives CDR1 SNHLY, CDR2 FYNNEI. The length of the CDR3 is 16 residues. The CDR3 spells CTSSHTSGGGTDTQYF. The CDR3 DNA reads TGTACCAGCAGCCATACTAGCGGGGGGGGCACAGATACGCAGTATTTT. The complete variable domain, with remaining parts taken from reference TRBV2 and TRBJ2-3, reads EPEVTQTPSHQVTQMGQEVILRCVPISNHLYFYWYRQILGQKVEFLVSFYNNEISEKSEIFDDQFSVERPDGSNFTLKIRSTKLEDSAMYFCTSSHTSGGGTDTQYFGPGTRLTVL.

Ten or more counts support this clonotype. The chain joins TRBV5-8 to TRBJ1-5, with 12 nucleotides matching TRBD1. J gave up 4 bases and V 4 bases, and 3 bases lay outside the gene matches. The V gene's germline CDR1 is SGHTS and CDR2 YDEGEE. The CDR3 is 15 residues long. The CDR3 here is CASSPGQGANQPQHF. The CDR3 DNA reads TGTGCCAGCAGCCCGGGACAGGGGGCGAATCAGCCCCAGCATTTT.

Turning to this clonotype: Being one base from a much bigger clone, this may be a read error. The V and J genes are TRBV12-1 and TRBJ2-7; TRBD1, the table's D call, was not compared with the DNA. TRBV12-1 is classified as a pseudogene. The CDR3 length is 16 residues. The CDR3 DNA sequence: TGTGCCAGCAGCGCCCGGACATGGGAAAAACCCTACGAGCAGTACTTC. Translation: CASSARTWEKPYEQYF.

Many counts were recorded for this clonotype. This chain joins TRBV15 and TRBJ2-2, with no clear D. Trimming cost V 7 bases and J 7 bases, with 22 bases left between them. CDR3 size: 16 residues. Germline-derived CDR1 and CDR2 are LNHNV and YYDKDF (reference sequence). The CDR3 coding sequence is TGTGCCACCACTGAATCTACGGGCATCGGTATCGGGGAGCTGTTTTTT. As protein: CATTESTGIGIGELFF.

This clonotype was seen at least ten times. V and J are TRBV6-1 and TRBJ1-3, with D perhaps matching TRBD1 (5 bases). Germline V gives CDR1 MNHNS, CDR2 SASEGT. The V end was cut by 8 bases, the J end by 3 bases, with 17 bases between. This CDR3 region has 15 residues. CDR3 residues: CASPGPLWVGNTIYF. The CDR3 DNA follows: TGTGCCAGCCCAGGGCCCCTTTGGGTTGGAAACACCATATATTTT.

Comments on this clonotype: Since a much larger clone is just one base distant, this may be a read error. J is TRBJ2-1 and V is TRBV11-2; no reliable D call. This CDR3 region has 12 residues. CDR1 SGHAT and CDR2 FQNNGV come from the germline V gene. V lost 3 bases to trimming and J lost 9 bases, with 9 bases between them. CDR3 sequence: CASSFLDREQFF. CDR3 in DNA: TGTGCCAGCAGCTTTTTGGACCGTGAGCAGTTCTTC.

This clonotype was detected many times. The rearrangement joins TRBV20-1 to TRBJ2-7, with 10 bases lining up with TRBD2. The CDR3 has 14 residues. Germline trimming cut 3 bases from V and 6 bases from J; bases unmatched to any gene: 8. Germline V gives CDR1 DFQATT, CDR2 SNEGSKA (reference sequence). CDR3: CSASLLAGGFEQYF. Here the CDR3 DNA reads TGCAGTGCTAGCCTATTAGCGGGGGGCTTCGAGCAGTACTTC.

Remarks on this clonotype: Mismatch with germline at one junction end may stem from a read error. This chain joins TRBV20-1 and TRBJ2-6; tentatively, D is TRBD1 or TRBD2 (5 bases each). Germline V gene lookup returns CDR1 DFQATT and CDR2 SNEGSKA (reference sequence). The CDR3 spans 18 residues. The CDR3 nucleotides are TGCAGTGCTAGAGGTCTACTAGGCAGTAACTCTGGGGCCAACGTCCCGACTTTC. It is translated as CSARGLLGSNSGANVPTF.

Note on this clonotype: Given a much more abundant clone one base away, this may be a read error. The gene calls are TRBV12-3 or TRBV12-4 and TRBJ1-5; tentatively, D is TRBD1 (5 bases). This CDR3 spans 15 amino acids. This chain's CDR3 is CASSFAGTGNQPQQF. The CDR3 nucleotides are TGTGCCAGCAGTTTCGCAGGGACGGGCAATCAGCCCCAGCAGTTT.

On this clonotype itself: A junction end diverges from the germline sequence, so it may reflect a read error. The gene calls are TRBV18 and TRBJ2-1, with D tentatively TRBD1 (5 bases). The CDR3 loop spans 14 amino acids. CDR1 and CDR2 (germline): KGHSH, LQKENI. CDR3 sequence (DNA): TGTGCCAGCTCACCAGGACAAAGGGCGAATGAGCAGCTCTTC. This sequence encodes CASSPGQRANEQLF. Full variable domain (rest looked up from reference TRBV18 and TRBJ2-1): NAGVMQNPRHLVRRRGQEARLRCSPMKGHSHVYWYRQLPEEGLKFMVYLQKENIIDESGMPKERFSAEFPKEGPSILRIQQVVRGDSAAYFCASSPGQRANEQLFGPGTRLTVL.

The chain employs TRBV6-6 and TRBJ1-2; the match to TRBD1 covers 8 bases. The germline V gene has CDR1 MNHNY and CDR2 SVGAGI (reference sequence). V lost 4 bases to trimming and J lost 13 bases; unmatched junction nucleotides: 17. The CDR3 sequence is 15 residues long. The CDR3 DNA is TGTGCCAGCAGTTCCCACCGGGACAGGCGGGCTTTAGGCACCTTC. It yields the protein CASSSHRDRRALGTF.

This clonotype was seen at least ten times. This chain links TRBV5-1 with TRBJ2-1; a weak D match, TRBD1 (6 bases). V lost 0 bases to trimming and J lost 2 bases, with 12 bases between them. This CDR3 comprises 16 residues. Germline V lookup: CDR1 SGHRS, CDR2 YFSETQ. CDR3 nucleotide sequence: TGCGCCAGCAGCTTGGGCACAGGGCGCGCCTACAATGAGCAGTTCTTC. Amino acid sequence: CASSLGTGRAYNEQFF. The full variable domain, its missing parts supplied by reference TRBV5-1 and TRBJ2-1, is KAGVTQTPRYLIKTRGQQVTLSCSPISGHRSVSWYQQTPGQGLQFLFEYFSETQRNKGNFPGRFSGRQFSNSRSEMNVSTLELGDSALYLCASSLGTGRAYNEQFFGPGTRLTVL.

In regard to this clonotype: This clone may be a read error of a much larger clone one base away. The genes are TRBV7-2 and TRBJ1-2; possibly TRBD1 for D (6 bases). This CDR3 comprises 14 residues. Germline V gene lookup returns CDR1 SGHTA and CDR2 FQGNSA. Trimming left V 8 bases short and J 4 bases short, with 17 bases between. The CDR3 loop is CASGQGQTIYGYTF. CDR3 DNA sequence: TGTGCCAGCGGCCAAGGACAGACGATCTATGGCTACACCTTC. The whole variable domain, filled in from reference TRBV7-2 and TRBJ1-2, reads GAGVSQSPSNKVTEKGKDVELRCDPISGHTALYWYRQSLGQGLEFLIYFQGNSAPDKSGLPSDRFSAERTGGSVSTLTIQRTQQEDSAVYLCASGQGQTIYGYTFGSGTRLTVV.

The rearrangement joins TRBV18 to TRBJ1-2; D is undetermined. Germline V gene lookup returns CDR1 KGHSH and CDR2 LQKENI. This CDR3 has 14 residues. V lost 3 bases and J 0 bases, leaving 8 bases between the germline ends. CDR3 sequence (DNA): TGTGCCAGCTCACCTGATCAGGCTAACTATGGCTACACCTTC. Its translation: CASSPDQANYGYTF.

Many counts were recorded for this clonotype. The chain is built from TRBV6-5 and TRBJ1-6; D remains unclear. Between the trimmed V and J ends, which lost 4 bases and 6 bases, there was a span of 13 bases. The CDR3 loop spans 15 amino acids. Per the germline V gene, CDR1 is MNHEY and CDR2 is SVGAGI. CDR3 bases: TGTGCCAGCAGTTTACGGGATTGGGGTAATTCACCCCTCCACTTT. It is translated as CASSLRDWGNSPLHF.

This clonotype was picked up many times. The chain joins TRBV20-1 to TRBJ2-7, with TRBD2 matching over 8 bases. Germline V gives CDR1 DFQATT, CDR2 SNEGSKA (reference sequence). J gave up 2 bases and V 6 bases, and 18 bases lay outside the gene matches. The CDR3 is made up of 17 amino acids. The CDR3 coding sequence is TGCAGTGCCCCAACCGGGACTAGTCTTTCCCATCCCTACGAGCAGTACTTC. Amino acids: CSAPTGTSLSHPYEQYF.

This clonotype was seen many times. The genes are TRBV10-1 and TRBJ2-3; perhaps TRBD2 as D (6 bases). The CDR3 loop spans 15 amino acids. The germline V and J ends were trimmed by 3 bases and 4 bases, with 14 bases remaining between them. CDR1 and CDR2 from the germline V gene are WNHNN and SYGVQD (reference sequence). CDR3 in amino acids: CASSDRDGGPDTQYF. The CDR3 DNA sequence: TGCGCCAGCAGTGATAGGGACGGGGGTCCAGATACGCAGTATTTT.

A word on this clonotype: A much larger clone lies one base from this, so it may be a read error. V is TRBV12-3 or TRBV12-4 and J is TRBJ1-2, with 7 bases identical to TRBD1. J lost 6 bases, V lost 3 bases, and 7 bases had no gene match. The CDR3 is 14 amino acids. As DNA, the CDR3 is TGTGCCAGCAGTTTCTCGGGACAGAACCATGGCTACACCTTC. Protein: CASSFSGQNHGYTF.

This clonotype has a count of ten or more. The chain couples TRBV5-1 to TRBJ2-5, with a weak D call TRBD1 (6 bases). The CDR3 runs 15 residues. With 4 bases removed from V and 4 bases from J, the gap between germline ends came to 17 bases. Germline assignment: CDR1 SGHRS and CDR2 YFSETQ. The CDR3 loop is CASSLPLGGSETQYF. CDR3 nucleotides: TGCGCCAGCAGCCTCCCCCTAGGGGGATCAGAGACCCAGTACTTC. The entire variable domain, with the rest obtained from reference TRBV5-1 and TRBJ2-5, is as follows: KAGVTQTPRYLIKTRGQQVTLSCSPISGHRSVSWYQQTPGQGLQFLFEYFSETQRNKGNFPGRFSGRQFSNSRSEMNVSTLELGDSALYLCASSLPLGGSETQYFGPGTRLLVL.

This clonotype came up many times. J is TRBJ2-3 and V is TRBV9, with TRBD2 identical over 8 bases. The CDR3 spans 17 residues. Germline V gives CDR1 SGDLS, CDR2 YYNGEE. V was clipped by 0 bases and J by 5 bases; unmatched bases: 11. The CDR3 DNA sequence: TGTGCCAGCAGCGTAGGGGGGGCGGGAGGACGTGGAGATACGCAGTATTTT. Translating it yields CASSVGGAGGRGDTQYF.

This clonotype was counted only a few times. The CDR3 DNA follows: TGCGCCAGCAGCTTGGATCTAGCGGGGCTTAACAATGAGCAGTTCTTC. Its protein is CASSLDLAGLNNEQFF. The rearrangement links TRBV5-1 to TRBJ2-1; 9 bases are shared with TRBD2. Germline values: CDR1 SGHRS, CDR2 YFSETQ. The CDR3 runs to 16 residues. J lost 5 bases, V lost 0 bases, and 6 bases had no gene match. Supplemented by reference TRBV5-1 and TRBJ2-1, the full variable domain reads KAGVTQTPRYLIKTRGQQVTLSCSPISGHRSVSWYQQTPGQGLQFLFEYFSETQRNKGNFPGRFSGRQFSNSRSEMNVSTLELGDSALYLCASSLDLAGLNNEQFFGPGTRLTVL.

This clonotype has a count of ten or more. The V call is TRBV4-1, the J call TRBJ2-3; D might be TRBD1 (6 bases). Germline V gene data show CDR1 as MGHRA and CDR2 as YSYEKL. Trimming pared 9 bases from V and 2 bases from J, leaving 18 bases between. This CDR3 comprises 15 residues. As DNA, the CDR3 is TGCGCCAGAAATGGGGGCCGTGGGGACACAGATACGCAGTATTTT. This sequence encodes CARNGGRGDTDTQYF.

This chain joins TRBV7-9 and TRBJ1-1, with D tentatively TRBD1 (5 bases). Germline V gene data show CDR1 as SEHNR and CDR2 as FQNEAQ (reference sequence). Trimming left V 4 bases short and J 7 bases short, with 19 bases between. This CDR3 contains 15 residues. CDR3 nucleotide sequence: TGTGCCAGCAGCTCAGACAGTAATCGTCTTGGTGAAGCTTTCTTT. It encodes CASSSDSNRLGEAFF.

Comments on this clonotype: This sequence may be a read error, since a much larger clone differs from it by one base. This chain connects TRBV11-2 to TRBJ2-3; D not resolved. This CDR3 contains 13 residues. CDR1 is SGHAT, CDR2 FQNNGV, per germline. Trimming took 5 bases from V and 4 from J, leaving 10 bases between them. The CDR3 sequence: CASSLLLADTQYF. The CDR3 DNA sequence: TGTGCCAGCAGCCTTCTGCTGGCAGATACGCAGTATTTT.

The chain recombines TRBV12-3 or TRBV12-4 with TRBJ2-4; tentative D call: TRBD2 (5 bases). V was shortened by 2 bases and J by 6 bases, with 11 bases between the two germline ends. This CDR3 spans 14 amino acids. The CDR3 sequence: CASSLTGIINIQYF. The CDR3 DNA reads as TGTGCCAGCAGTTTAACGGGAATTATAAACATTCAGTACTTC.

This clonotype has at least ten counts. V gene TRBV5-1 combines with J gene TRBJ1-2; D possibly corresponds to TRBD1 (6 bases). Trimming pared 4 bases from V and 5 bases from J, leaving 18 bases between. The CDR3 sequence is 15 residues long. Germline-derived CDR1 and CDR2 are SGHRS and YFSETQ. The CDR3 is CASSPRDTLLYGYTF. The DNA for the CDR3 is TGCGCCAGCAGCCCGCGGGACACCCTTTTATATGGCTACACCTTC. Together with reference TRBV5-1 and TRBJ1-2, the CDR3 gives the full variable domain: KAGVTQTPRYLIKTRGQQVTLSCSPISGHRSVSWYQQTPGQGLQFLFEYFSETQRNKGNFPGRFSGRQFSNSRSEMNVSTLELGDSALYLCASSPRDTLLYGYTFGSGTRLTVV.